The rows below give T cell receptor beta chains drawn from one sample of a study of blood T cells in healthy people across ages. TCRdb re-called the 5' RACE reads with MiXCR, one entry per CDR3 protein. Among 1.5 million to 2 million distinct CDR3 sequences listed, about 28% were seen once. Source material: blood. Receptors originate from a woman aged 25 to 45 in good health. Both conserved end residues are part of each CDR3.

cdr3_length	v_call	j_call	cdr3_aa
12	TRBV24-1	TRBJ1-2	CATSGTVEDYTF
16	TRBV14	TRBJ1-4	CASSQIRGLYNEKLFF
16	TRBV29-1	TRBJ2-7	CSVGEGAGTVGYEQYF
14	TRBV14	TRBJ2-1	CASSQQRGSDEQFF
16	TRBV5-6	TRBJ2-7	CVSSRTSGGALYEQYF
15	TRBV28	TRBJ1-1	CASSFVVSVNTEAFF
15	TRBV20-1	TRBJ2-5	CSARDATGAQETQYF
16	TRBV5-1	TRBJ2-1	CASSLMAASVYNEQFF
19	TRBV3-1	TRBJ2-1	CASSHQGGLGLDSYNEQFF
13	TRBV3-1	TRBJ2-5	CASSQMTKETQYF
16	TRBV4-1	TRBJ2-2	CASSQGYGANTGELFF
17	TRBV21-1	TRBJ2-7	CASPRLAGEVVAYEQYF
15	TRBV12-3/TRBV12-4	TRBJ2-6	CASSLSGAGANVLTF
14	TRBV7-6	TRBJ2-4	CASSLLVTGSEQYF
13	TRBV5-1	TRBJ2-1	CASSEDGVNEQFF
18	TRBV12-5	TRBJ2-3	CASGLVRRGLSYTDTQYF
17	TRBV6-1	TRBJ2-7	CASSRSPPGLSSYEQYF
16	TRBV11-2	TRBJ2-1	CASSFQGTSDYSEQFF
16	TRBV6-6	TRBJ2-5	CASRGRDSEYQETQYF
14	TRBV12-3/TRBV12-4	TRBJ2-2	CASSLAEVTGELFF
15	TRBV5-1	TRBJ2-7	CASSPTIGGINEQYF
13	TRBV28	TRBJ2-3	CASWGGGADTQYF
17	TRBV9	TRBJ1-4	CASSVGTGGRTNEKLFF
14	TRBV20-1	TRBJ1-1	CSPILQGGGPEAFF